These 23 T cell receptor beta chains were sequenced from one sample in a study of CD8+ T cells in alopecia areata. The sequencing template was cDNA reverse transcribed from extracted RNA. Repertoires were generated with immunoSEQ multiplex PCR, while TCRdb's copy carries only in-frame clones and drops some. The table shows 120,000 or so clones, with around 48% occurring only once. The material sequenced was NKG2D-low CD8+ T cells sorted from blood. The receptor source for this set is a human donor with alopecia areata.

This clone was seen a handful of times. The V call is TRBV7-9, the J call TRBJ2-5, with D unclear. The CDR3 contains 12 residues. Germline V lookup: CDR1 SEHNR, CDR2 FQNEAQ (reference sequence). The V end lost 6 bases, the J end lost 4 bases, and 9 bases lay between the germline ends. CDR3 protein: CASRAGVETQYF. The CDR3 bases are TGTGCCAGCAGGGCTGGTGTAGAGACCCAGTACTTC.

This clone was counted a few times. The V and J genes are TRBV2 and TRBJ2-1; D is tentatively TRBD1 or TRBD2 (5 bases each). V was cut by 9 bases and J by 6 bases, with 12 bases left in between. From germline, CDR1 is SNHLY and CDR2 FYNNEI. The length of the CDR3 is 12 residues. CDR3 sequence reads: CARGVMGNEQFF. CDR3 nucleotides: TGTGCCAGGGGGGTGATGGGCAATGAGCAGTTCTTC.

This rearrangement joins TRBV29-1 to TRBJ2-7; possible D gene TRBD1, 6 bases. The V and J ends lost 6 bases and 3 bases respectively, with 21 bases between them. This CDR3 has 15 residues. The V gene's germline CDR1 is SQVTM and CDR2 ANQGSEA. CDR3 region: CSVEDRDTPVYEQYF. The CDR3 DNA reads as TGCAGCGTAGAGGACCGGGACACTCCGGTCTACGAGCAGTACTTC.

The rearrangement joins TRBV27 to TRBJ1-6, with D possibly being TRBD1 (6 bases). Germline loops: CDR1 MNHEY, CDR2 SMNVEV (reference sequence). V lost 3 bases, J lost 5 bases, and 11 bases lay in between. The CDR3 is made up of 15 amino acids. The CDR3 region has the DNA TGTGCCAGCAGTTTTGAGGACAGCCATAATTCACCCCTCCACTTT. This codes for CASSFEDSHNSPLHF.

There are a few counts of this clone. The J gene is TRBJ2-7, the V gene TRBV11-2; D could derive from TRBD1 or TRBD2 (5 bases each). The CDR3 contains 12 residues. CDR1 and CDR2 from the germline V gene are SGHAT and FQNNGV. The ends were cut back, 1 base at V and 7 bases at J, with 8 bases in the middle. CDR3 amino acids: CASSLGGREQYF. DNA of the CDR3: TGTGCCAGCAGCTTAGGGGGGAGAGAGCAGTACTTC.

The chain combines TRBV6-5 with TRBJ1-5; D is ambiguous. Between the trimmed V and J ends, which lost 6 bases and 7 bases, there was a span of 19 bases. Germline assignment: CDR1 MNHEY and CDR2 SVGAGI. CDR3 size: 15 residues. The CDR3: CASSPTRDPGQPQHF. As DNA, the CDR3 is TGTGCCAGCAGCCCCACACGGGATCCAGGCCAGCCCCAGCATTTT.

This chain connects TRBV29-1 to TRBJ1-1; 9 nucleotides agree with TRBD1. V trimming: 4 bases; J trimming: 3 bases; junction bases outside the gene matches: 12. CDR1 and CDR2 from the germline V gene are SQVTM and ANQGSEA. This CDR3 contains 16 residues. DNA of the CDR3: TGCAGCGTTGTGAAACAGGGGGCGGTGCTGGACACTGAAGCTTTCTTT. Translating gives CSVVKQGAVLDTEAFF.

The chain uses TRBV25-1 and TRBJ2-7; 12 bases align to TRBD2. This CDR3 has 16 amino acids. With V trimmed by 2 bases and J by 5 bases, 7 bases remained unmatched. Germline V gene lookup returns CDR1 MGHDK and CDR2 SYGVNS. This chain's CDR3 is CASSESRRLAGDEQYF. CDR3 sequence (DNA): TGTGCCAGCAGTGAAAGTCGTCGACTAGCGGGAGACGAGCAGTACTTC.

This rearrangement joins TRBV30 to TRBJ2-5; 7 nucleotides match TRBD2. CDR3 length: 15 residues. From germline, CDR1 is GTSNPN and CDR2 SVGIG (reference sequence). The CDR3 sequence is CATWIAGGWQETQYF. CDR3 in DNA: TGTGCAACCTGGATTGCCGGGGGGTGGCAAGAGACCCAGTACTTC.

This clone was seen a single time. The chain couples TRBV29-1 to TRBJ2-7; TRBD1 matches at 10 bases. V lost 2 bases and J lost 2; bases outside the gene matches: 3. The CDR3 has 14 residues. The germline CDR1 and CDR2 sequences are SQVTM and ANQGSEA. The CDR3 is CSVELGQGTYEQYF. The CDR3 coding sequence is TGCAGCGTTGAATTGGGACAGGGGACCTACGAGCAGTACTTC.

V and J are TRBV7-2 and TRBJ2-3; 11 nucleotides agree with TRBD2. The CDR3 is made up of 15 amino acids. Per the germline V gene, CDR1 is SGHTA and CDR2 is FQGNSA. J gave up 4 bases and V 5 bases, and 5 bases lay outside the gene matches. CDR3 amino acids: CASSPLAGAADTQYF. CDR3 DNA: TGTGCCAGCAGCCCACTAGCGGGAGCAGCAGATACGCAGTATTTT. Combining the CDR3 with reference TRBV7-2 and TRBJ2-3 gives the whole variable domain GAGVSQSPSNKVTEKGKDVELRCDPISGHTALYWYRQSLGQGLEFLIYFQGNSAPDKSGLPSDRFSAERTGGSVSTLTIQRTQQEDSAVYLCASSPLAGAADTQYFGPGTRLTVL.

V gene TRBV2 combines with J gene TRBJ2-5, with 8 bases aligning to TRBD2. CDR1 SNHLY and CDR2 FYNNEI come from the germline V gene. The CDR3 has 14 residues. CDR3 in amino acids: CAVRVAGYQETQYF. DNA of the CDR3: TGTGCGGTGAGGGTAGCGGGGTACCAAGAGACCCAGTACTTC.

This chain connects TRBV9 to TRBJ2-1; 12 bases align to TRBD2. CDR1 is SGDLS, CDR2 YYNGEE, per germline. This CDR3 contains 17 residues. The V and J ends lost 3 bases and 2 bases, in that order; junction bases with no gene match: 6. CDR3 bases: TGTGCCAGCAGCGGTTCTAGCGGGAGGGAGGCCTACAATGAGCAGTTCTTC. This gives the protein CASSGSSGREAYNEQFF.

V and J are TRBV14 and TRBJ2-3; TRBD2 is a possible D gene (6 bases). The CDR3 runs 15 residues. Between the trimmed V and J ends, which lost 1 base and 6 bases, there was a span of 14 bases. From germline, CDR1 is SGHDN and CDR2 FVKESK. CDR3 DNA: TGTGCCAGCAGCCAAGGGACTACGCCCGTGGATACGCAGTATTTT. Its protein product is CASSQGTTPVDTQYF.

A few counts support this clone. This sequence joins TRBV7-9 and TRBJ2-7; maybe TRBD1 (5 bases). V lost 3 bases to trimming and J lost 6 bases, with 9 bases between them. The CDR3 is 12 amino acids. Per the germline V gene, CDR1 is SEHNR and CDR2 is FQNEAQ (reference sequence). For the CDR3, the DNA is TGTGCCAGCAGCTTCCGACAGATCGAGCAGTACTTC. It is translated as CASSFRQIEQYF.

The genes are TRBV9 and TRBJ2-2; 12 bases match TRBD2. Germline V CDR1 and CDR2: SGDLS, YYNGEE. This CDR3 is 16 amino acids long. V dropped 3 bases and J dropped 3; count of bases not matched to a gene: 3. The CDR3 bases are TGTGCCAGCAGCGCCCGACTAGCGGGGGACACCGGGGAGCTGTTTTTT. Translating gives CASSARLAGDTGELFF.

This clone has just a few counts. The rearrangement uses TRBV28 and TRBJ2-1; D is undetermined. Per germline, CDR1 MDHEN and CDR2 SYDVKM. Between the trimmed V and J ends, which lost 6 bases and 5 bases, there was a span of 17 bases. The CDR3 is 15 amino acids. The chain's CDR3 is CASSPQGALNNEQFF. Written as DNA, the CDR3 is TGTGCCAGCAGCCCACAAGGAGCTTTGAACAATGAGCAGTTCTTC. The entire variable domain, with the rest obtained from reference TRBV28 and TRBJ2-1, is as follows: DVKVTQSSRYLVKRTGEKVFLECVQDMDHENMFWYRQDPGLGLRLIYFSYDVKMKEKGDIPEGYSVSREKKERFSLILESASTNQTSMYLCASSPQGALNNEQFFGPGTRLTVL.

The chain combines TRBV13 with TRBJ2-1, with TRBD1 identical over 7 bases. CDR3 length: 14 amino acids. The V segment lost 0 bases and the J segment 6 bases; nucleotides outside the gene matches: 2. Germline V gives CDR1 PRHDT, CDR2 FYEKMQ (reference sequence). DNA of the CDR3: TGTGCCAGCAGCTTAGGACAGGGGTTCAATGAGCAGTTCTTC. Protein: CASSLGQGFNEQFF.

This chain uses TRBV30 with TRBJ2-1; 9 bases are a match to TRBD2. The length of the CDR3 is 15 residues. Trimming took 3 bases from V and 4 from J; bases not matched to a gene: 7. Germline CDR1 is GTSNPN and CDR2 is SVGIG (reference sequence). The CDR3 DNA reads TGTGCCTGGAGGGGGACGACTAGCGGATACAATGAGCAGTTCTTC. Translating gives CAWRGTTSGYNEQFF.

This clone was detected a few times. The chain recombines TRBV4-1 with TRBJ1-5; D remains ambiguous. V was clipped by 0 bases and J by 2 bases, with 8 bases between them. The CDR3 covers 15 residues. Germline values: CDR1 MGHRA, CDR2 YSYEKL. In nucleotides, the CDR3 is TGCGCCAGCAGCCAAGAACTGGGAGGCAATCAGCCCCAGCATTTT. Residues: CASSQELGGNQPQHF.

This clone turned up a few times. CDR3 loop: CASGPHIQGNNEQFF. CDR3 DNA sequence: TGTGCTAGTGGCCCTCACATACAGGGGAACAATGAGCAGTTCTTC. The chain carries TRBV12-5 and TRBJ2-1, with TRBD1 identical over 7 bases. This CDR3 spans 15 amino acids. After removal of 6 bases from V and 5 bases from J, the junction contained 10 bases not matched to a gene. Germline loops: CDR1 LGHNT, CDR2 FRNRAP.

CDR3 sequence (DNA): TGCAGCGTTGACGGCTACTACAACAATGAGCAGTTCTTC. This translates into CSVDGYYNNEQFF. The rearrangement uses TRBV29-1 and TRBJ2-1; D remains unclear. Germline V gives CDR1 SQVTM, CDR2 ANQGSEA. The CDR3 has 13 amino acids. V was shortened by 3 bases and J by 5 bases, with 11 bases between the two germline ends.

This clone was seen a few times. The chain links TRBV29-1 to TRBJ2-2, with TRBD1 as a possible D gene (6 bases). The CDR3 runs to 13 residues. The V gene's germline CDR1 is SQVTM and CDR2 ANQGSEA. V was trimmed by 6 bases and J by 4 bases, leaving 12 bases between them. In nucleotides, the CDR3 is TGCAGCGTCAAACAGGGACCCACCGGGGAGCTGTTTTTT. It encodes CSVKQGPTGELFF.